These 19 T cell receptor beta chains originate from one sample sequenced in a study of early T cells in non-severe SARS-CoV-2 infection. MiXCR was run by TCRdb on the 5' RACE reads, yielding one entry per CDR3 protein. Altogether tens of thousands of distinct CDR3 sequences are present, around 15% being singletons, with the ten largest covering roughly 3.1%. Sequencing used whole blood. The receptor source for this set is an adult who was a healthcare worker with PCR-confirmed SARS-CoV-2 infection or an uninfected control (not recorded which).

This clonotype was seen more than once but under ten times. The chain has TRBV28 and TRBJ1-6; TRBD1 matches at 8 bases. This CDR3 spans 14 amino acids. V was pared by 6 bases and J by 7 bases, with 5 bases of the junction left unmatched. From germline, CDR1 is MDHEN and CDR2 SYDVKM. The CDR3 coding sequence is TGTGCCAGCAGCCCCGGGACAGGAAATTCACCCCTCCACTTT. Residues: CASSPGTGNSPLHF.

The chain recombines TRBV20-1 with TRBJ1-5; 8 nucleotides match TRBD1. V dropped 2 bases and J dropped 2; count of bases not matched to a gene: 8. CDR1 is DFQATT and CDR2 is SNEGSKA in the germline V gene (reference sequence). The CDR3 has 16 amino acids. CDR3 coding DNA: TGCAGTGCTAGAACAACAGGGGGTCAAGGCAATCAGCCCCAGCATTTT. This translates into CSARTTGGQGNQPQHF.

The genes are TRBV5-1 and TRBJ1-1; no clear D. Between the trimmed V and J ends, which lost 2 bases and 5 bases, there was a span of 10 bases. Germline loops: CDR1 SGHRS, CDR2 YFSETQ. This CDR3 region has 13 residues. This CDR3 reads CASSLGFETEAFF. CDR3 coding DNA: TGCGCCAGCAGCTTAGGGTTTGAGACTGAAGCTTTCTTT.

This clonotype was recorded a few times. The chain uses TRBV21-1 and TRBJ2-1. TRBV21-1 is given as a pseudogene. This CDR3 has 16 amino acids. This CDR3 reads CASSISPSSSYNEQFF. CDR3 sequence (DNA): TGTGCCAGCAGCATCTCTCCTAGCAGCTCCTACAATGAGCAGTTCTTC.

This clonotype was recorded many times. The chain employs TRBV6-6 and TRBJ1-6; 10 nucleotides match TRBD1. The CDR3 totals 14 residues. The V gene end was trimmed by 2 bases and the J gene end by 10 bases; junction bases not matched to a gene: 2. Germline CDR1 MNHNY, CDR2 SVGAGI (reference sequence). The CDR3 coding sequence is TGTGCCAGCAGTTACGGGACAGGGGTCTCACCCCTCCACTTT. It is translated as CASSYGTGVSPLHF.

The table lists this clonotype with many counts. This sequence joins TRBV28 and TRBJ1-2, with 7 bases matching TRBD1. Germline CDR1 MDHEN, CDR2 SYDVKM. The CDR3 has 13 residues. The V segment lost 1 base and the J segment 8 bases; nucleotides outside the gene matches: 4. The CDR3 coding sequence is TGTGCCAGCAGTTTATTAGGGGGCCGGGGCTACACCTTC. It codes for CASSLLGGRGYTF.

This chain connects TRBV10-1 to TRBJ2-3; TRBD2 aligns across 8 bases. The V segment lost 2 bases and the J segment 2 bases; nucleotides outside the gene matches: 15. The germline CDR1 and CDR2 sequences are WNHNN and SYGVQD (reference sequence). The CDR3 is 19 amino acids. For the CDR3, the DNA is TGCGCCAGCAGTGAGAAAGTCGGAGCGGGGGACTTTCTCACAGATACGCAGTATTTT. It is translated as CASSEKVGAGDFLTDTQYF.

V usage is TRBV5-4 and J usage is TRBJ2-7, with D possibly called TRBD1 or TRBD2 (5 bases each). The CDR3 length is 16 residues. Germline loops: CDR1 SGHNT, CDR2 YYREEE (reference sequence). Trimming cost V 0 bases and J 0 bases, with 13 bases left between them. The chain's CDR3 is CASSLAGGTSSYEQYF. CDR3 bases: TGTGCCAGCAGCTTGGCTGGGGGTACCAGCTCCTACGAGCAGTACTTC.

The chain couples TRBV2 to TRBJ2-1, with 7 bases that match TRBD2. The junction had 17 bases not matched to a gene; V was cut back by 10 bases and J by 5 bases. The germline gives CDR1 SNHLY, CDR2 FYNNEI. The CDR3 is 16 amino acids. The CDR3 nucleotides are TGTGCCACCCAAGGACTAGGGGCAATCCTGGACAATGAGCAGTTCTTC. It yields the protein CATQGLGAILDNEQFF.

At least ten counts were recorded for this clonotype. This chain uses TRBV20-1 with TRBJ2-7; 8 bases line up with TRBD2. Trimming took 5 bases from V and 0 from J; bases not matched to a gene: 9. The CDR3 has 15 residues. Germline CDR1 DFQATT, CDR2 SNEGSKA (reference sequence). The DNA for the CDR3 is TGCAGTGCTCCTATAGCGGGACCCACCTCCTACGAGCAGTACTTC. This translates into CSAPIAGPTSYEQYF.

This clonotype was found many times. The J gene is TRBJ2-7, the V gene TRBV3-1; TRBD2 matches at 7 bases. The CDR3 is 15 residues long. Germline assignment: CDR1 LGHDT and CDR2 YNNKEL (reference sequence). V lost 4 bases to trimming and J lost 2 bases; unmatched junction nucleotides: 8. The CDR3 loop reads CASSPSQRGAYEQYF. The CDR3 DNA follows: TGTGCCAGCAGCCCATCACAGCGGGGAGCCTACGAGCAGTACTTC.

This clonotype was counted ten times or more. The chain has TRBV5-6 and TRBJ1-5; possible D gene TRBD1, 5 bases. Trimming cost V 3 bases and J 0 bases, with 19 bases left between them. Germline assignment: CDR1 SGHDT and CDR2 YYEEEE. The CDR3 has 18 amino acids. The CDR3 nucleotides are TGTGCCAGCAGCTCAGTCGGATGGGGCCGAAATAGCAATCAGCCCCAGCATTTT. It specifies CASSSVGWGRNSNQPQHF.

The table lists this clonotype with a few counts. The V gene is TRBV5-1, the J gene TRBJ2-7; D tentatively fits TRBD1 or TRBD2 (6 bases each). The CDR3 totals 13 residues. Germline CDR1 reads SGHRS; CDR2 reads YFSETQ. Trimming took off 2 bases at V and 5 bases at J, with 11 bases between the two ends. CDR3 bases: TGCGCCAGCAGCTTAGGGGGGCCGGACGAGCAGTACTTC. It is translated as CASSLGGPDEQYF.

At least ten counts were recorded for this clonotype. The gene calls are TRBV6-1 and TRBJ1-4; 9 nucleotides agree with TRBD1. CDR3 length equals 16 residues. Germline V gene lookup returns CDR1 MNHNS and CDR2 SASEGT. V was clipped by 5 bases and J by 6 bases; unmatched bases: 10. CDR3 sequence reads: CASSRSGRTGDEKLFF. CDR3 sequence (DNA): TGTGCCAGCAGTCGAAGCGGCCGGACAGGGGATGAAAAACTGTTTTTT.

This sequence joins TRBV7-6 and TRBJ1-6; D ambiguous. The CDR3 runs to 15 residues. Germline loops: CDR1 SGHVS, CDR2 FNYEAQ. Trimming removed 6 bases from V and 0 bases from J, with 9 bases in between. CDR3 in DNA: TGTGCCAGCAGGCCCCAGAGCTCCTATAATTCACCCCTCCACTTT. This encodes CASRPQSSYNSPLHF. Combining the CDR3 with reference TRBV7-6 and TRBJ1-6 gives the whole variable domain GAGVSQSPRYKVTKRGQDVALRCDPISGHVSLYWYRQALGQGPEFLTYFNYEAQQDKSGLPNDRFSAERPEGSISTLTIQRTEQRDSAMYRCASRPQSSYNSPLHFGNGTRLTVT.

The table lists this clonotype with many counts. V is TRBV7-2 and J is TRBJ2-7; the D is unclear. CDR1 SGHTA and CDR2 FQGNSA come from the germline V gene. The CDR3 spans 13 residues. V was clipped by 3 bases and J by 2 bases, with 8 bases between them. The CDR3 DNA reads TGTGCCAGCAGCTTCGCTTCAACCTACGAGCAGTACTTC. Amino acids: CASSFASTYEQYF.

This clonotype was counted only a few times. This sequence joins TRBV5-1 and TRBJ2-2; the D is unclear. This CDR3 spans 14 amino acids. V lost 1 base, J lost 6 bases, and 10 bases lay in between. In germline, CDR1 is SGHRS, CDR2 YFSETQ. The CDR3 reads CASSLYRPPGELFF. CDR3 bases: TGCGCCAGCAGCTTGTACAGACCCCCCGGGGAGCTGTTTTTT.

The sample holds one count of this clonotype. The CDR3 DNA is TGCAGCCCCCAGGGGGGCCCTTCCAATGAGCAGTTCTTC. Translation gives CSPQGGPSNEQFF. The V call is TRBV29-1, the J call TRBJ2-1; a possible D gene is TRBD1 (7 bases). Trimming cost V 8 bases and J 6 bases, with 17 bases left between them. Germline-derived CDR1 and CDR2 are SQVTM and ANQGSEA. CDR3 length equals 13 residues.

This clonotype was counted only a few times. The genes are TRBV5-4 and TRBJ2-1; 13 bases are shared with TRBD2. This CDR3 spans 17 amino acids. After removal of 0 bases from V and 9 bases from J, the junction contained 9 bases not matched to a gene. Germline V gives CDR1 SGHNT, CDR2 YYREEE (reference sequence). The CDR3 region has the DNA TGTGCCAGCAGCTTGGGACTAGCGGGGGGCTTCGCGTCTGAGCAGTTCTTC. Translated, it gives CASSLGLAGGFASEQFF. Looking up the rest from reference TRBV5-4 and TRBJ2-1 gives the full variable domain: ETGVTQSPTHLIKTRGQQVTLRCSSQSGHNTVSWYQQALGQGPQFIFQYYREEENGRGNFPPRFSGLQFPNYSSELNVNALELDDSALYLCASSLGLAGGFASEQFFGPGTRLTVL.